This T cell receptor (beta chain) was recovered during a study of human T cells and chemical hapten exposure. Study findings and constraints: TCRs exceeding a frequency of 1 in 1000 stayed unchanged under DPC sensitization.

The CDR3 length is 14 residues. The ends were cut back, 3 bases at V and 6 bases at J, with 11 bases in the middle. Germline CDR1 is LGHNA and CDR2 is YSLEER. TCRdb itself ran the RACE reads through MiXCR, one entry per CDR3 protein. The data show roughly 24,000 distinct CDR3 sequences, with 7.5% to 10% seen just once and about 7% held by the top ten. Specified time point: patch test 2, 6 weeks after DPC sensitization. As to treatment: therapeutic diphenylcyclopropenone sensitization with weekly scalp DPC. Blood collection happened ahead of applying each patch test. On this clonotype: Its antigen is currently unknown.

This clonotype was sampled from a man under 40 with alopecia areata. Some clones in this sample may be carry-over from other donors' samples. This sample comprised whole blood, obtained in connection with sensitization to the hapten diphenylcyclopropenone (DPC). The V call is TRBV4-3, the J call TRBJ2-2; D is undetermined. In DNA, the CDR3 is TGCGCCAGCAGCCACCTAAGTCCCGCCGGGGAGCTGTTTTTT. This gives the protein CASSHLSPAGELFF.